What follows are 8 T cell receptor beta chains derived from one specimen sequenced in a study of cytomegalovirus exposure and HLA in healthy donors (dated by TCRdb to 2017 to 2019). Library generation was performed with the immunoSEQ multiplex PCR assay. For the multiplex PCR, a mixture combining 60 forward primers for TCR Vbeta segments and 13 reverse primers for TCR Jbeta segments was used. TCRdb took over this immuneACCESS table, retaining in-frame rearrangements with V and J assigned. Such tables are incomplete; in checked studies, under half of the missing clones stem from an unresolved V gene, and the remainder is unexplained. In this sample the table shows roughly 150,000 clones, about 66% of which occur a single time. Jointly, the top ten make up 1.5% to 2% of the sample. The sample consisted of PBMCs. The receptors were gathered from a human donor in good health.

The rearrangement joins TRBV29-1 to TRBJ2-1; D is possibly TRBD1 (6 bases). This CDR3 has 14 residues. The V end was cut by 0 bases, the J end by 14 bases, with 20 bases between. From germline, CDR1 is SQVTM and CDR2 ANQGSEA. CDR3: CSVEDPGVRGPEFF. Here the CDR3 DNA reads TGCAGCGTTGAAGATCCTGGGGTCAGGGGTCCTGAGTTCTTC.

Here the CDR3 DNA reads TGTGCCAGCAGCGTAGTTGGGACTAGCGGGAGCGGCCGTTACAATGAGCAGTTCTTC. Translated, it gives CASSVVGTSGSGRYNEQFF. The genes are TRBV9 and TRBJ2-1; 14 bases match TRBD2. Germline CDR1 and CDR2: SGDLS and YYNGEE. CDR3 length: 19 amino acids. The ends lost 0 bases at V and 4 bases at J; junction bases unmatched: 9.

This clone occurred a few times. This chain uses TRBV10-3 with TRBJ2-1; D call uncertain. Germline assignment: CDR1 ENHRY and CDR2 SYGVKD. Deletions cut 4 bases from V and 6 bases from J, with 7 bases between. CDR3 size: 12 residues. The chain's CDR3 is CAISGLANEQFF. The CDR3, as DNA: TGTGCCATCAGTGGGTTGGCCAATGAGCAGTTCTTC.

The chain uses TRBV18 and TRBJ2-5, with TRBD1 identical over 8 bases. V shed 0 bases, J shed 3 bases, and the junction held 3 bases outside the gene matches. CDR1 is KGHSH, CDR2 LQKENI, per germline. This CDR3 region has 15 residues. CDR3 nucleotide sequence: TGTGCCAGCTCACCACCGGGACAGGCAAAAGAGACCCAGTACTTC. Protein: CASSPPGQAKETQYF.

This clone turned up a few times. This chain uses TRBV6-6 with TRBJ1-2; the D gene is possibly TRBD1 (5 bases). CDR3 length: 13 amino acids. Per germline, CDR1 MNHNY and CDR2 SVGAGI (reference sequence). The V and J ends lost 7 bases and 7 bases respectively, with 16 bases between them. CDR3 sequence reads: CASTQVREGGYTF. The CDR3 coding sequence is TGTGCCAGCACCCAAGTCAGGGAGGGTGGCTACACCTTC.

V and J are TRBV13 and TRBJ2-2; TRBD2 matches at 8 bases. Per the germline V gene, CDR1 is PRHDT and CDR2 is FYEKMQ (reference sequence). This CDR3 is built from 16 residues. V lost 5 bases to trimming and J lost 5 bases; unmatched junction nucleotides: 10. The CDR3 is CASSPPSGSGTGELFF. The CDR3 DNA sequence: TGTGCCAGCAGCCCCCCCAGCGGGAGTGGTACCGGGGAGCTGTTTTTT.

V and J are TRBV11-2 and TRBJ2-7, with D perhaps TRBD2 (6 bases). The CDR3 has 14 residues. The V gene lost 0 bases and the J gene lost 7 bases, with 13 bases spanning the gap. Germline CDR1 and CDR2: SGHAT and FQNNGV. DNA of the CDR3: TGTGCCAGCAGCTTAGATTGGAGGGCCGGGGAGCAGTACTTC. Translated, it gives CASSLDWRAGEQYF.

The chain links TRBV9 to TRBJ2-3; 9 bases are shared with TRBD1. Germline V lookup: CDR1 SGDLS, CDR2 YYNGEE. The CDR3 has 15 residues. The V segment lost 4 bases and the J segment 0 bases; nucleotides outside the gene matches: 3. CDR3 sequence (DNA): TGTGCCAGCAGCATGGGACAGGGTAGCACAGATACGCAGTATTTT. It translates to CASSMGQGSTDTQYF.